The text below deals with one T cell receptor beta chain. No antigen is known for it. This sample is part of a study of CXCR3-negative and CXCR3-positive naive CD8 T cells. Investigators sorted each CD8+ T cell subset in triplicate, taking approximately 300,000 cells each time. Naive CD8+ T cells were CD45RO-CCR7+CD27+CD95-. This CDR3 spans 16 amino acids. CDR1 SGDLS and CDR2 YYNGEE come from the germline V gene. General observations from the study: Diversity was high in both naive subsets and much lower in memory cells. No difference in surface CD5 was seen between naive subsets, and TCR strength was inferred from TRB CDR3 properties.

cDNA libraries for TRB were generated by 5' RACE incorporating UMI labels. TCRdb reanalyzed the 5' RACE reads and collapses them to one entry per CDR3 protein, without DNA. The sample is made up of 70,000 to 95,000 distinct CDR3 sequences, and the top ten hold around 1.7% of it. The receptor was derived from a human donor in good health. Some clones in this sample may be carry-over from other donors' samples. J is TRBJ1-1 and V is TRBV9; the TCRdb call, TRBD1, lacks DNA for checking. Sequenced input: naive CXCR3- CD8+ T cells from blood. This sample's subset: CD45RO-CCR7+CD27+CD95- naive CD8+ T cells lacking CXCR3 (TNR3-). The CDR3 reads CASSVGLGQVDTEAFF.